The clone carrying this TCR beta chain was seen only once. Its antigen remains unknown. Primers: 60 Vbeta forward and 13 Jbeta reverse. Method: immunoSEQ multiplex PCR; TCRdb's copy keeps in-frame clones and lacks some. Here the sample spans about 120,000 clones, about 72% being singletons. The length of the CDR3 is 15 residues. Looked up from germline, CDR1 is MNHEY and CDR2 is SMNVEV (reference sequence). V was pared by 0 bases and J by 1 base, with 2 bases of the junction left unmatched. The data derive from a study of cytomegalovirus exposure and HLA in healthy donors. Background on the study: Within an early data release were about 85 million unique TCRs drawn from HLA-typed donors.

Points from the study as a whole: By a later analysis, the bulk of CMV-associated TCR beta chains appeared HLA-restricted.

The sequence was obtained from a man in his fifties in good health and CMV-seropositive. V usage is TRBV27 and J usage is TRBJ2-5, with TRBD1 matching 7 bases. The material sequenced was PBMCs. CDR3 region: CASSLSQGCQETQYF. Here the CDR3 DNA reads TGTGCCAGCAGTTTATCACAGGGGTGCCAAGAGACCCAGTACTTC.